The rows below give T cell receptor beta chains drawn from one sample of a study of regulatory T cells in long-lasting Graves disease. TCRdb re-derived calls from the multiplex PCR reads in MiXCR, one entry per CDR3 protein. The sample comprises some 400,000 distinct CDR3 sequences, under 15% of which are singletons, and 16% rests with the top ten. These same data were also listed under a study on T cells in Graves' hyperthyroidism and ophthalmopathy.

The sequencing here drew on peripheral blood mononuclear cells (PBMCs), taken at new diagnosis, from a patient treated with antithyroid drugs. The receptors were sampled from a woman aged 25 to 39 with Graves disease. The conserved cysteine and the conserved F or W are not part of the CDR3 here.

v_gene	len	j_gene	CDR3aa
TRBV27	13	TRBJ1-5	ASSNWTGVGQPQH
TRBV30	12	TRBJ2-1	AWSAGGQRNEQF
TRBV28	11	TRBJ2-7	ASLDSPTYEQY
TRBV6-1	11	TRBJ2-7	ASNVGGSYEQY
TRBV30	12	TRBJ2-7	AWAPAREPYEQY
TRBV7-9	13	TRBJ1-1	ASSLGQTLFTEAF
TRBV27	11	TRBJ2-1	ASSLYSGRDLF
TRBV3-1	14	TRBJ2-7	ASSRTPSVESYEQY
TRBV12-3/TRBV12-4	13	TRBJ2-1	ASTLSGKPYNEQF
TRBV7-6	13	TRBJ2-1	ASLSGPSLYNEQF
TRBV12-3/TRBV12-4	18	TRBJ1-6	ASSFKGAGGPSSYNSPLH
TRBV20-1	10	TRBJ2-1	SAGGNYNEQF
TRBV6-5	17	TRBJ2-5	ASSYSNLGLAGGQETQY
TRBV4-1	13	TRBJ1-3	ASTQGWAPGNTIY
TRBV14	15	TRBJ2-3	ASSHPLRLDRADTQY
TRBV9	14	TRBJ2-3	ASSPRGYGGADTQY
TRBV20-1	9	TRBJ1-1	SAPQGRSAF
TRBV6-2/TRBV6-3	13	TRBJ1-2	ASSWSREGRVGYT
TRBV20-1	12	TRBJ1-3	SAPDRVSGNTIY
TRBV30	9	TRBJ2-2	AWRMAGELF
TRBV11-2	14	TRBJ2-2	ASSLGGSRETGELF
TRBV18	13	TRBJ2-7	ASSPEIRDTYEQY
TRBV12-3/TRBV12-4	13	TRBJ1-2	ASSPGTGDPYGYT
TRBV20-1	14	TRBJ1-4	SARDRYRTTNEKLF
TRBV5-5	12	TRBJ1-3	ASSLANSGNTIY
TRBV7-3	14	TRBJ2-2	APLTGPTANTGELF
TRBV18	11	TRBJ2-5	ASSPVPQETQY
TRBV6-1	14	TRBJ1-5	ASTRDPGGGNQPQH
TRBV11-2	14	TRBJ2-3	ASRPGSRVRTDTQY
TRBV20-1	13	TRBJ2-7	SAESGTSDSYEQY
TRBV20-1	11	TRBJ2-3	SARESPQGAQY
TRBV27	12	TRBJ2-1	ASSSASTSVEQF
TRBV9	14	TRBJ2-1	ASSVESSGHYNEQF
TRBV7-8	11	TRBJ2-5	ASSRGTQKTQY
TRBV10-3	15	TRBJ1-6	AISWSGDQGANSPLH
TRBV7-9	9	TRBJ2-7	ASSPEGEQY
TRBV6-2/TRBV6-3	13	TRBJ2-5	ASSPLWGEEETQY
TRBV15	15	TRBJ2-3	ATSRGGLAPSTDTQY
TRBV20-1	12	TRBJ2-4	SARDDRTKNIQY
TRBV9	11	TRBJ1-1	ASSAQGNTEAF
TRBV29-1	12	TRBJ2-3	SVEGSGKPYTQY
TRBV18	15	TRBJ2-7	ASSPPGQLAGSYEQY
TRBV20-1	13	TRBJ2-2	SAREGGFGTGELF
TRBV5-1	12	TRBJ2-1	ASSLDLGINEQF
TRBV13	11	TRBJ2-7	ASARDRGNEQY
TRBV7-8	10	TRBJ2-1	ASSFGPNEQF
TRBV5-4	12	TRBJ2-1	ASSRNRGNDEQF